The sequence of this TCR beta chain was determined in a study of blood T cell repertoires in COVID-19. Study in general: Collection of acute and convalescent COVID-19 samples took place in the United States, Italy and Spain. The cDNA or gDNA used as material had been derived from T cells, B-cell-depleted T cells, or PBMCs.

Germline loops: CDR1 SGHTA, CDR2 FQGTGA. Losses at the gene ends were 5 bases for V and 4 bases for J; bases not matched to a gene: 9. The CDR3 loop spans 15 amino acids. Source study methods: Using reference gene primer amplification, nucleated cell counts were estimated. The data were produced by immunoSEQ multiplex PCR, yet TCRdb's version contains in-frame clones alone and is incomplete. That table is the source of V, J and clone size, and D and trimming were worked out from the DNA. This sample has about 240,000 clones, with over 65% found just once. The clonotype originates from a woman aged 80 or older with acute or convalescent COVID-19. V usage is TRBV7-3 and J usage is TRBJ2-5; 8 nucleotides line up with TRBD2. The sequenced material came from peripheral blood. The CDR3 reads CASSPRGGRGETQYF. The CDR3 DNA follows: TGTGCCAGCAGCCCCCGGGGGGGCCGGGGAGAGACCCAGTACTTC.